One and the same sample provided the 4 T cell receptor beta chains below, sequenced in a study of shared clonotypes between healthy human individuals. Method: immunoSEQ multiplex PCR; TCRdb's copy keeps in-frame clones and lacks some. The sample lists about 750,000 clones; about 92% were seen once. Naive CD8 cells, CD45RO-negative and positively selected for CCR7, excluded terminally differentiated effector memory CD45RA+ cells. The sequenced sample consisted of naive CD8+ T cells sorted from blood. The receptors originated from a man aged 25-45 years in good health.

The chain joins TRBV5-1 to TRBJ2-2; TRBD1 matches at 8 bases. Trimming cost V 3 bases and J 4 bases; bases outside gene matches: 5. The CDR3 is made up of 15 amino acids. Germline CDR1 is SGHRS and CDR2 is YFSETQ. The CDR3 sequence: CASSWTGSGTGELFF. The CDR3 DNA sequence: TGCGCCAGCAGCTGGACAGGGTCGGGCACCGGGGAGCTGTTTTTT. The full variable domain, with the rest looked up from reference TRBV5-1 and TRBJ2-2, is KAGVTQTPRYLIKTRGQQVTLSCSPISGHRSVSWYQQTPGQGLQFLFEYFSETQRNKGNFPGRFSGRQFSNSRSEMNVSTLELGDSALYLCASSWTGSGTGELFFGEGSRLTVL.

The chain recombines TRBV10-3 with TRBJ2-7, with a possible D match to TRBD1 (5 bases). The CDR3 loop spans 12 amino acids. V was pared by 3 bases and J by 5 bases, with 8 bases between. Germline V gene lookup returns CDR1 ENHRY and CDR2 SYGVKD. In DNA, the CDR3 is TGTGCCATCAGTGACAGGGCAGACGAGCAGTACTTC. Translated: CAISDRADEQYF.

The chain recombines TRBV27 with TRBJ1-1; 9 bases agree with TRBD1. Losses at the gene ends were 6 bases for V and 6 bases for J; bases not matched to a gene: 5. Germline CDR1 is MNHEY and CDR2 is SMNVEV (reference sequence). The CDR3 has 13 amino acids. In DNA, the CDR3 is TGTGCCAGCAGAAAACAGGGGGCACCTGAAGCTTTCTTT. Protein product: CASRKQGAPEAFF.

The chain combines TRBV7-9 with TRBJ2-7; no firm D call. Germline lookup yields CDR1 SEHNR and CDR2 FQNEAQ (reference sequence). This CDR3 contains 14 residues. The V end was cut by 5 bases, the J end by 4 bases, with 15 bases between. The CDR3 sequence: CASSAADSLYEQYF. The CDR3 nucleotides are TGTGCCAGCAGCGCCGCCGACTCACTGTACGAGCAGTACTTC.